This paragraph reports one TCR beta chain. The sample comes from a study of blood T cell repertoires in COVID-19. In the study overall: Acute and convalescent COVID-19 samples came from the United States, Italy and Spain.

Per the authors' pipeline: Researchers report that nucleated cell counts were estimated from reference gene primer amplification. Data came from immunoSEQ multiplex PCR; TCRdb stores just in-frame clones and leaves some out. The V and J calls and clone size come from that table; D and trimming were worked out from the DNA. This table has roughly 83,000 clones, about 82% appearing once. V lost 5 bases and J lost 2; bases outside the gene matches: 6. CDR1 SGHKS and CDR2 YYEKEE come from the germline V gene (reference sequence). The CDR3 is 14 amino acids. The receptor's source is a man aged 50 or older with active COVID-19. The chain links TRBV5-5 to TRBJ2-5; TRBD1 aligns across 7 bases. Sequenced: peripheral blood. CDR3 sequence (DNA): TGTGCCAGCAGTCCGGGACAGAGTCAAGAGACCCAGTACTTC. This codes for CASSPGQSQETQYF. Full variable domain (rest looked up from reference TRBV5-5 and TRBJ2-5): DAGVTQSPTHLIKTRGQQVTLRCSPISGHKSVSWYQQVLGQGPQFIFQYYEKEERGRGNFPDRFSARQFPNYSSELNVNALLLGDSALYLCASSPGQSQETQYFGPGTRLLVL.